This TCR beta chain derives from a study of T cells in Graves' hyperthyroidism and ophthalmopathy. With 6 bases clipped from V and 4 bases from J, the junction kept 11 bases outside the gene matches. The germline CDR1 and CDR2 sequences are DFQATT and SNEGSKA (reference sequence). This CDR3 is built from 14 residues. TCR beta CDR3 sequences were amplified from RNA transcripts. The HTBI set primed first-round TCR CDR3 RT-PCR. Via MiXCR, TCRdb re-called the multiplex PCR reads, giving one row per CDR3 protein. The repertoire holds more than 75,000 distinct CDR3 sequences, roughly half seen once, with 25% to 30% in the top ten. This clonotype appeared many times.

The chain recombines TRBV20-1 with TRBJ2-7; 8 bases agree with TRBD1. What was sequenced was blood. The TCR comes from a woman aged 40 to 55 with Graves' hyperthyroidism. The CDR3 sequence: CSAPGQGRTYEQYF. Here the CDR3 DNA reads TGCAGTGCCCCCGGACAGGGAAGGACTTACGAGCAGTACTTC.